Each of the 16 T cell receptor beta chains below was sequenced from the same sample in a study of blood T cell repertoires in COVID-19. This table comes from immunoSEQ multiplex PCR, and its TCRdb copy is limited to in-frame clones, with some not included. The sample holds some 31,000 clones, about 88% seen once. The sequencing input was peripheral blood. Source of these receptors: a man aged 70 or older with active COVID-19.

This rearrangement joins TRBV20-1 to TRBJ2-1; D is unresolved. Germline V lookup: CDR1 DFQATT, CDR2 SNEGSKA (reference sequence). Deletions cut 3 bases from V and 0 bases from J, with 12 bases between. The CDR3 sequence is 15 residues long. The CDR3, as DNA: TGCAGTGCTAGTCCCAGCTCTAGCTCCTACAATGAGCAGTTCTTC. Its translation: CSASPSSSSYNEQFF.

CDR3 amino acids: CASSPLQAKREPDTQYF. For the CDR3, the DNA is TGTGCCAGCAGTCCCCTCCAGGCAAAGCGGGAGCCAGATACGCAGTATTTT. The J gene is TRBJ2-3, the V gene TRBV25-1; 8 bases agree with TRBD2. J gave up 4 bases and V 5 bases, and 14 bases lay outside the gene matches. The CDR3 totals 17 residues. Germline loops: CDR1 MGHDK, CDR2 SYGVNS.

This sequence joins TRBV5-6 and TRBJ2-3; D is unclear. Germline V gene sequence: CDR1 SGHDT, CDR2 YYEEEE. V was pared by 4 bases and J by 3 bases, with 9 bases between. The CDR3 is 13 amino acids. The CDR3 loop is CASSQTSTDTQYF. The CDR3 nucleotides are TGTGCCAGCAGCCAAACATCAACAGATACGCAGTATTTT.

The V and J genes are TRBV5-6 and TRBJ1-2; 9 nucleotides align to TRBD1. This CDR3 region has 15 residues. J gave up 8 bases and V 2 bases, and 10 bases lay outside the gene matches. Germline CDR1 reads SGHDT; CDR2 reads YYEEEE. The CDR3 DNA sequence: TGTGCCAGCAGCTTACCTCCCGGGACAGGGCCCGGCTACACCTTC. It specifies CASSLPPGTGPGYTF.

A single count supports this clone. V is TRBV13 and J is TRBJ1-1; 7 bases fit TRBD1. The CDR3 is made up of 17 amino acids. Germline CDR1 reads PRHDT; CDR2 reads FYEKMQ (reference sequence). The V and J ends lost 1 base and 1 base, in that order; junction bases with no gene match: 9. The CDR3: CASSLAGGYWGNTEAFF. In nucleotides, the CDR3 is TGTGCCAGCAGCTTAGCAGGGGGGTACTGGGGGAACACTGAAGCTTTCTTT.

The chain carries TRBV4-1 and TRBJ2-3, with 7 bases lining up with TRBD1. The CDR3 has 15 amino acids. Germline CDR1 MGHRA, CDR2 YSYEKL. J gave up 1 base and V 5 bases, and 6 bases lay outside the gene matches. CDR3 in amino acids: CASSEQGFGTDTQYF. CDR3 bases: TGCGCCAGCAGCGAACAGGGGTTTGGCACAGATACGCAGTATTTT.

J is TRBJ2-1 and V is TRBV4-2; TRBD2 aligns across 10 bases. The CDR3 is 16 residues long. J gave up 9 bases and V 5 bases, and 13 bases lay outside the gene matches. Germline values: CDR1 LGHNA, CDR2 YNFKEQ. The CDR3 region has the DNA TGTGCCAGCAGCTACTCCCTAGCGGGAGTGCGAGGTGAGCAGTTCTTC. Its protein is CASSYSLAGVRGEQFF.

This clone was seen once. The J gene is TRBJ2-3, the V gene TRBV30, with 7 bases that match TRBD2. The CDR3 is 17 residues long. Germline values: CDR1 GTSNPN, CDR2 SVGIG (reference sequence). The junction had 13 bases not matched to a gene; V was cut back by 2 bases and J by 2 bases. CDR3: CAWSREASGRPTDTQYF. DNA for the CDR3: TGTGCCTGGAGTAGGGAGGCTAGCGGTCGACCCACAGATACGCAGTATTTT.

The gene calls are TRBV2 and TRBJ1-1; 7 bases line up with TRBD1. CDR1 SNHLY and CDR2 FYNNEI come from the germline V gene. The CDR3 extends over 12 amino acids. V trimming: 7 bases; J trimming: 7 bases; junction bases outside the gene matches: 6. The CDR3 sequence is CASIYRDSEAFF. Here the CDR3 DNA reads TGTGCCAGCATTTATCGGGACAGTGAAGCTTTCTTT.

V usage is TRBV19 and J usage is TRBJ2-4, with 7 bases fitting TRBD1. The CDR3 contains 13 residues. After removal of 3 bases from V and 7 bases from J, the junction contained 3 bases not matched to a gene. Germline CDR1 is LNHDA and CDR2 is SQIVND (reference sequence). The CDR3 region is CASSISGGNIQYF. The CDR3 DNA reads TGTGCCAGTAGTATTTCAGGGGGTAACATTCAGTACTTC.

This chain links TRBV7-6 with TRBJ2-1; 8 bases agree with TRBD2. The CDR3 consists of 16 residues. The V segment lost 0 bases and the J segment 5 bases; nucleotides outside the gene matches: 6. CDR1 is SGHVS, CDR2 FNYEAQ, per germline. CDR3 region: CASSLAASGHHNEQFF. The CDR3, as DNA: TGTGCCAGCAGCTTAGCGGCTAGCGGGCACCACAATGAGCAGTTCTTC.

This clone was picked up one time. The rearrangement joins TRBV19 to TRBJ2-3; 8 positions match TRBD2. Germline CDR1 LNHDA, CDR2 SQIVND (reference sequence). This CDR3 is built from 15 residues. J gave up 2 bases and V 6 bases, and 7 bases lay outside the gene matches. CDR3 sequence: CASRVAGGPTDTQYF. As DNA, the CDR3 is TGTGCCAGTAGGGTTGCGGGAGGCCCCACAGATACGCAGTATTTT.

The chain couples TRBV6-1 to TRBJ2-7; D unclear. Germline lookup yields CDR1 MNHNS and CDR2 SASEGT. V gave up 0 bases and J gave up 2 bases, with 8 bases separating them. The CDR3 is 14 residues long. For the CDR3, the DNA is TGTGCCAGCAGTGAAGCACGCGGAACCTACGAGCAGTACTTC. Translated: CASSEARGTYEQYF.

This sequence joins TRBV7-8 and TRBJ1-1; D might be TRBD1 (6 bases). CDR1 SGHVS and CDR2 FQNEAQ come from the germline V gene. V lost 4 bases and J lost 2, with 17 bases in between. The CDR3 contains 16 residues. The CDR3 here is CASSSRGGRINTEAFF. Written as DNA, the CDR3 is TGTGCCAGCAGCTCCCGGGGGGGGCGGATTAACACTGAAGCTTTCTTT.

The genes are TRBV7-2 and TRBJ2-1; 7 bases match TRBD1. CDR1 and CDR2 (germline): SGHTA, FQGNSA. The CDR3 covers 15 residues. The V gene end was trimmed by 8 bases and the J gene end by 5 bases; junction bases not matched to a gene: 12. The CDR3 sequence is CASGGQPSSNNEQFF. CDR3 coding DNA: TGTGCCAGCGGGGGACAGCCTTCCTCTAACAATGAGCAGTTCTTC.

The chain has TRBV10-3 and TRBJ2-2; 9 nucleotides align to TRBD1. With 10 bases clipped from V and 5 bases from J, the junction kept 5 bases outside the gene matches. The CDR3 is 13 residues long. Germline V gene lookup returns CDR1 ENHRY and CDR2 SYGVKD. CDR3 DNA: TGTGCCAGCCGGGACAGGGTAACCGGGGAGCTGTTTTTT. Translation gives CASRDRVTGELFF.